This TCR beta chain was observed in a study of metastatic and nonmetastatic thyroid tumors. Background on the study: Samples came from malignant and benign thyroid patients, and repertoires were compared across blood and tumor or nodule tissue.

In the authors' workflow: Variation in CDR3 across clinicopathological groups served as the basis for constructing a distant-metastasis classifier in papillary thyroid cancer. With MiXCR, TCRdb called clones anew from the PCR reads. The V and J calls here are based on TCRdb, not the publication. The sample has under 35,000 clones, approximately 15% seen once; the top ten hold more than 4%. Every patient underwent thyroid surgery untreated. The CDR3 sequence is 14 residues long. Germline assignment: CDR1 LNHDA and CDR2 SQIVND (reference sequence). Between the trimmed V and J ends, which lost 10 bases and 0 bases, there was a span of 12 bases. Study-wide findings and caveats: Benign nodules reportedly had significantly lower TCR beta diversity than malignant thyroid tumors in blood and tumor.

This clone was detected many times. Its specificity is unknown. This clonotype was obtained from a female donor with papillary thyroid cancer or a benign thyroid nodule (not recorded which). Some clones in this sample may be carry-over from other donors' samples. This chain connects TRBV19 to TRBJ1-4, with D perhaps matching TRBD1 (6 bases). The sample comprised blood. The CDR3 is CATSRTATNEKLFF. CDR3 nucleotides: TGTGCCACCTCCCGGACAGCAACTAATGAAAAACTGTTTTTT.